What follows are 16 T cell receptor beta chains derived from one specimen sequenced in a study of blood T cell repertoires in COVID-19. Only in-frame clones appear in the TCRdb table, and some are missing; sequencing was by immunoSEQ multiplex PCR. The profile shows 100,000 to 110,000 clones, over 75% of them singletons. Specimen: peripheral blood. Source of these receptors: a human donor in a cohort sampled during active COVID-19.

V usage is TRBV5-1 and J usage is TRBJ2-7, with a possible D match to TRBD2 (6 bases). Germline V gene data show CDR1 as SGHRS and CDR2 as YFSETQ. The CDR3 runs to 16 residues. V shed 0 bases and J shed 5 bases, with 18 bases lying between them. Here the CDR3 reads CASSLGTVTSLHEQYF. Written as DNA, the CDR3 is TGCGCCAGCAGCTTGGGAACCGTGACTAGTCTCCACGAGCAGTACTTC. The full variable domain, rest sourced from reference TRBV5-1 and TRBJ2-7, is KAGVTQTPRYLIKTRGQQVTLSCSPISGHRSVSWYQQTPGQGLQFLFEYFSETQRNKGNFPGRFSGRQFSNSRSEMNVSTLELGDSALYLCASSLGTVTSLHEQYFGPGTRLTVT.

The genes are TRBV15 and TRBJ1-1; D ambiguous. The germline gives CDR1 LNHNV, CDR2 YYDKDF (reference sequence). There are 13 residues in the CDR3. Trimming took off 10 bases at V and 3 bases at J, with 15 bases between the two ends. CDR3: CASFSGSDTEAFF. CDR3 nucleotides: TGTGCCAGTTTTTCGGGGTCGGACACTGAAGCTTTCTTT.

The chain links TRBV5-1 to TRBJ2-3; 7 nucleotides agree with TRBD2. The CDR3 extends over 14 amino acids. Germline CDR1 SGHRS, CDR2 YFSETQ. V trimming: 3 bases; J trimming: 5 bases; junction bases outside the gene matches: 6. DNA for the CDR3: TGCGCCAGCAGCTACGGACTAGATGGAGATACGCAGTATTTT. This gives the protein CASSYGLDGDTQYF.

This chain links TRBV10-3 with TRBJ2-5; maybe TRBD1 (6 bases). The CDR3 has 13 residues. Trimming took 4 bases from V and 4 from J, leaving 10 bases between them. Germline V gene sequence: CDR1 ENHRY, CDR2 SYGVKD. The CDR3 spells CAISGQVGETQYF. The DNA of the CDR3 is TGTGCCATCAGTGGACAGGTTGGAGAGACCCAGTACTTC.

This clone was counted only a few times. The genes are TRBV3-1 (or the pseudogene TRBV3-2) and TRBJ2-1; perhaps TRBD1 as D (6 bases). CDR1 and CDR2 (germline): LGHDT, YNNKEL (reference sequence). CDR3 length: 14 residues. V was trimmed by 2 bases and J by 12 bases, leaving 17 bases between them. The CDR3 sequence is CASSQSQRGYGQFF. As DNA, the CDR3 is TGTGCCAGCAGCCAATCACAGAGGGGGTATGGGCAGTTCTTC.

This clone appeared a few times. The rearrangement joins TRBV3-1 (or the pseudogene TRBV3-2) to TRBJ1-6; 7 nucleotides align to TRBD1. Germline CDR1 reads LGHDT; CDR2 reads YNNKEL (reference sequence). V dropped 4 bases and J dropped 13; count of bases not matched to a gene: 4. The CDR3 is made up of 12 amino acids. DNA of the CDR3: TGTGCCAGCAGCCGCCTACAGGGGCCCCTCCACTTT. This sequence encodes CASSRLQGPLHF.

This rearrangement joins TRBV6-1 to TRBJ2-2; 7 nucleotides line up with TRBD2. V lost 2 bases and J lost 0; bases outside the gene matches: 3. Germline V lookup: CDR1 MNHNS, CDR2 SASEGT. This CDR3 contains 16 residues. CDR3 amino acids: CASSEPAGANTGELFF. The CDR3 nucleotides are TGTGCCAGCAGTGAACCTGCGGGGGCGAACACCGGGGAGCTGTTTTTT.

In its sample, this clone was seen once. The chain couples TRBV3-1 (or the pseudogene TRBV3-2) to TRBJ2-7; D gene uncertain. The CDR3 runs 16 residues. The V end was cut by 4 bases, the J end by 3 bases, with 19 bases between. Germline-derived CDR1 and CDR2 are LGHDT and YNNKEL (reference sequence). CDR3 protein: CASSPKERLVDYEQYF. CDR3 DNA: TGTGCCAGCAGCCCGAAGGAGAGGCTAGTTGACTACGAGCAGTACTTC.

CDR3 coding DNA: TGTGCCATGGCAGTGAATAGGGGGCTGGGCAATGAGCAGTTCTTC. The encoded protein is CAMAVNRGLGNEQFF. J is TRBJ2-1 and V is TRBV10-3; 7 positions match TRBD1. Germline V gene data show CDR1 as ENHRY and CDR2 as SYGVKD. CDR3 length equals 15 residues. V lost 9 bases, J lost 6 bases, and 14 bases stayed unmatched.

V is TRBV5-1 and J is TRBJ1-4; TRBD1 matches at 8 bases. J lost 8 bases, V lost 4 bases, and 7 bases had no gene match. The germline CDR1 and CDR2 sequences are SGHRS and YFSETQ. The CDR3 sequence is 14 residues long. CDR3 coding DNA: TGCGCCAGCAGCACCGGACAGGGAGGAGAAAAACTGTTTTTT. It is translated as CASSTGQGGEKLFF. The variable domain in full, completed from reference TRBV5-1 and TRBJ1-4, reads KAGVTQTPRYLIKTRGQQVTLSCSPISGHRSVSWYQQTPGQGLQFLFEYFSETQRNKGNFPGRFSGRQFSNSRSEMNVSTLELGDSALYLCASSTGQGGEKLFFGSGTQLSVL.

The chain recombines TRBV6-5 with TRBJ1-1; 9 bases align to TRBD1. The CDR3 covers 14 residues. V was clipped by 5 bases and J by 5 bases; unmatched bases: 6. The V gene's germline CDR1 is MNHEY and CDR2 SVGAGI. The CDR3 sequence is CASSRDRGGTEAFF. CDR3 in DNA: TGTGCCAGCAGTAGAGACAGGGGGGGGACTGAAGCTTTCTTT.

The genes are TRBV4-3 and TRBJ2-2; 9 nucleotides align to TRBD2. Losses at the gene ends were 1 base for V and 2 bases for J; bases not matched to a gene: 5. The CDR3 is made up of 17 amino acids. Germline V lookup: CDR1 LGHNA, CDR2 YSLEER. CDR3 in DNA: TGCGCCAGCAGCCAAGGATTTAGCGGGAGTAACACCGGGGAGCTGTTTTTT. Translation gives CASSQGFSGSNTGELFF.

The chain joins TRBV7-6 to TRBJ1-5; TRBD1 might be the D (5 bases). The CDR3 spans 15 residues. CDR1 SGHVS and CDR2 FNYEAQ come from the germline V gene. The ends were cut back, 1 base at V and 2 bases at J, with 9 bases in the middle. CDR3 region: CASSLGGSGNQPQHF. The CDR3 region has the DNA TGTGCCAGCAGCTTAGGGGGCTCGGGCAATCAGCCCCAGCATTTT.

In its sample, this clone was seen once. The chain combines TRBV12-3 or TRBV12-4 with TRBJ2-7; D is unresolved. V was shortened by 6 bases and J by 1 base, with 10 bases between the two germline ends. The CDR3 consists of 13 residues. Here the CDR3 DNA reads TGTGCCAGCAGACTGAGTACTTCCTACGAGCAGTACTTC. Amino acid sequence: CASRLSTSYEQYF.

The CDR3 loop is CATSDLHQLSIEGQGINQPQHF. CDR3 sequence (DNA): TGTGCCACCAGTGATTTGCATCAGCTGTCTATAGAGGGACAGGGGATCAATCAGCCCCAGCATTTT. The V and J genes are TRBV24-1 and TRBJ1-5, with 10 bases lining up with TRBD1. The CDR3 has 22 amino acids. Per germline, CDR1 KGHDR and CDR2 SFDVKD. V was clipped by 0 bases and J by 3 bases; unmatched bases: 19.

This sequence joins TRBV7-8 and TRBJ1-3; a weak D match, TRBD1 (6 bases). This CDR3 region has 17 residues. Germline V lookup: CDR1 SGHVS, CDR2 FQNEAQ. Trimming took off 5 bases at V and 4 bases at J, with 21 bases between the two ends. CDR3 DNA: TGTGCCAGCAGCCTTCGGGAAGGGACACGAACCGGAAACACCATATATTTT. Translation gives CASSLREGTRTGNTIYF.